One sample yielded the 26 T cell receptor beta chains listed below, sequenced in a study of T-cell memory formation after mild COVID-19. TCRdb re-derived calls from the 5' RACE reads in MiXCR, one entry per CDR3 protein. This repertoire shows 100,000 to 150,000 distinct CDR3 sequences, over 15% found once; its top ten account for 4.5% to 5.5%. Material: PBMCs or a T cell subset sorted from them (not recorded which). Source of these receptors: a man aged 18 to 29 who had mild COVID-19 (a few samples of this study predate the infection). Cell type and time point are not known.

At least ten counts were recorded for this clonotype. The chain recombines TRBV6-5 with TRBJ2-3; D not resolved. CDR1 is MNHEY and CDR2 is SVGAGI in the germline V gene. Deletions cut 6 bases from V and 1 base from J, with 2 bases between. This CDR3 spans 11 amino acids. In nucleotides, the CDR3 is TGTGCCAGCAGGGGCACAGATACGCAGTATTTT. This codes for CASRGTDTQYF.

This chain joins TRBV15 and TRBJ1-1, with D possibly TRBD1 on 5 matching bases. Germline V gives CDR1 LNHNV, CDR2 YYDKDF (reference sequence). The V end lost 7 bases, the J end lost 2 bases, and 11 bases lay between the germline ends. This CDR3 contains 13 residues. CDR3 in amino acids: CATKQGVNTEAFF. For the CDR3, the DNA is TGTGCCACCAAACAAGGGGTTAACACTGAAGCTTTCTTT.

Written as DNA, the CDR3 is TGTGCCGGATCGAGCATGGAGCGGCGGGCGGGAGTCTATGGCTACACCTTC. Translating it yields CAGSSMERRAGVYGYTF. The V and J genes are TRBV6-1 and TRBJ1-2; D gene unclear. This CDR3 is built from 17 residues. Per germline, CDR1 MNHNS and CDR2 SASEGT. Deletions cut 11 bases from V and 4 bases from J, with 29 bases between.

This sequence joins TRBV10-3 and TRBJ1-1, with D maybe TRBD1 (6 bases). V was shortened by 6 bases and J by 5 bases, with 13 bases between the two germline ends. CDR3 length: 13 amino acids. Germline V gives CDR1 ENHRY, CDR2 SYGVKD. CDR3 coding DNA: TGTGCCATCAGAAGAACAGGGAATACTGAAGCTTTCTTT. It specifies CAIRRTGNTEAFF.

This clonotype came up a few times. This chain uses TRBV28 with TRBJ2-2; maybe TRBD2 (5 bases). This CDR3 is 14 amino acids long. Per germline, CDR1 MDHEN and CDR2 SYDVKM. V lost 4 bases and J 3 bases, leaving 9 bases between the germline ends. CDR3 sequence (DNA): TGTGCCAGCAGTTCTAGAGGGTACACCGGGGAGCTGTTTTTT. It is translated as CASSSRGYTGELFF.

This clonotype has ten or more counts. The chain employs TRBV4-3 and TRBJ2-3; no definite D call. The CDR3 consists of 16 residues. The V gene's germline CDR1 is LGHNA and CDR2 YSLEER. V lost 1 base and J 1 base, leaving 12 bases between the germline ends. The CDR3 DNA follows: TGCGCCAGCAGCCAAGTGCTCCTAGAGGGCACAGATACGCAGTATTTT. This encodes CASSQVLLEGTDTQYF.

There are a few counts of this clonotype. A much larger clone is a single base away; this may be a read error. The rearrangement joins TRBV5-1 to TRBJ2-3; D not certain. Germline values: CDR1 SGHRS, CDR2 YFSETQ. The CDR3 extends over 13 amino acids. V dropped 0 bases and J dropped 1 base, with 3 bases sitting between them. CDR3 sequence reads: CASSLDGTDTQYF. For the CDR3, the DNA is TGCGCCAGCAGCTTGGATGGCACAGATACGCAGTATTTT.

The rearrangement links TRBV3-1 to TRBJ1-2; D is undetermined. Germline V lookup: CDR1 LGHDT, CDR2 YNNKEL (reference sequence). This CDR3 comprises 13 residues. Trimming took off 3 bases at V and 5 bases at J, with 10 bases between the two ends. The DNA for the CDR3 is TGTGCCAGCAGCCAGGGGTGGCGGTATGGCTACACCTTC. Amino acid sequence: CASSQGWRYGYTF. Supplemented by reference TRBV3-1 and TRBJ1-2, the full variable domain reads DTAVSQTPKYLVTQMGNDKSIKCEQNLGHDTMYWYKQDSKKFLKIMFSYNNKELIINETVPNRFSPKSPDKAHLNLHINSLELGDSAVYFCASSQGWRYGYTFGSGTRLTVV.

This clonotype was counted at least ten times. The chain couples TRBV7-9 to TRBJ2-5; 8 bases line up with TRBD2. CDR1 is SEHNR, CDR2 FQNEAQ, per germline (reference sequence). The CDR3 spans 14 residues. V dropped 2 bases and J dropped 4; count of bases not matched to a gene: 3. DNA for the CDR3: TGTGCCAGCAGCTTAACTCGGGGGGGAGAGACCCAGTACTTC. Protein product: CASSLTRGGETQYF. The variable domain in full, with the rest retrieved from reference TRBV7-9 and TRBJ2-5, is DTGVSQNPRHKITKRGQNVTFRCDPISEHNRLYWYRQTLGQGPEFLTYFQNEAQLEKSRLLSDRFSAERPKGSFSTLEIQRTEQGDSAMYLCASSLTRGGETQYFGPGTRLLVL.

This clonotype turned up a few times. This chain joins TRBV7-6 and TRBJ1-6, with a possible D match to TRBD1 (5 bases). V lost 5 bases to trimming and J lost 7 bases, with 15 bases between them. The CDR3 loop spans 15 amino acids. Germline CDR1 SGHVS, CDR2 FNYEAQ. CDR3 coding DNA: TGTGCCAGCAGCGCCATGATAAGGGACAATTCACCCCTCCACTTT. Its translation is CASSAMIRDNSPLHF.

The J gene is TRBJ2-3, the V gene TRBV12-3 or TRBV12-4; TRBD2 matches at 10 bases. The CDR3 totals 16 residues. V shed 3 bases, J shed 1 base, and the junction held 4 bases outside the gene matches. The CDR3 is CASSFNLAGGTDTQYF. For the CDR3, the DNA is TGTGCCAGCAGTTTTAATCTAGCGGGGGGCACAGATACGCAGTATTTT.

This chain uses TRBV5-1 with TRBJ2-5; no reliable D call. The germline V gene encodes CDR1 SGHRS and CDR2 YFSETQ. This CDR3 region has 14 residues. V was trimmed by 0 bases and J by 5 bases, leaving 11 bases between them. CDR3 bases: TGCGCCAGCAGCTTGGAACAGCATGCCGAGACCCAGTACTTC. The encoded protein is CASSLEQHAETQYF.

There are a few counts of this clonotype. V and J are TRBV4-1 and TRBJ2-3; 12 nucleotides agree with TRBD1. V shed 6 bases and J 5 bases; nucleotides not matched to a gene: 6. Germline values: CDR1 MGHRA, CDR2 YSYEKL. The CDR3 runs to 15 residues. CDR3: CASRRDRGLGDTQYF. For the CDR3, the DNA is TGCGCCAGCAGAAGGGACAGGGGGCTTGGAGATACGCAGTATTTT.

This chain joins TRBV7-9 and TRBJ2-5; a possible D gene is TRBD1 (7 bases). The CDR3 has 21 residues. With 3 bases removed from V and 4 bases from J, the gap between germline ends came to 33 bases. The germline gives CDR1 SEHNR, CDR2 FQNEAQ (reference sequence). The CDR3, as DNA: TGTGCCAGCAGCTTTTTTAGACTGCGAGGGGGCGCGGGACACAGGGGAGAGACCCAGTACTTC. Its translation: CASSFFRLRGGAGHRGETQYF.

This clonotype was counted ten times or more. The chain recombines TRBV7-9 with TRBJ2-7; TRBD1 or TRBD2 may be the D gene (6 bases each). The CDR3 is made up of 14 amino acids. V lost 1 base and J 6 bases, leaving 13 bases between the germline ends. Looked up from germline, CDR1 is SEHNR and CDR2 is FQNEAQ (reference sequence). The CDR3 coding sequence is TGTGCCAGCAGCTTAGGATCGGGGGCGCTCGAGCAGTACTTC. It yields the protein CASSLGSGALEQYF.

This chain links TRBV30 with TRBJ1-1; 7 bases are a match to TRBD1. The CDR3 length is 16 residues. CDR1 is GTSNPN and CDR2 is SVGIG in the germline V gene (reference sequence). The V gene end was trimmed by 0 bases and the J gene end by 1 base; junction bases not matched to a gene: 8. CDR3 bases: TGTGCCTGGAGTGTCTGGCAGGGGGATAAGAACACTGAAGCTTTCTTT. It translates to CAWSVWQGDKNTEAFF.

V is TRBV4-3 and J is TRBJ1-6, with 9 nucleotides matching TRBD1. The V gene's germline CDR1 is LGHNA and CDR2 YSLEER. With V trimmed by 1 base and J by 9 bases, 4 bases remained unmatched. This CDR3 is built from 15 residues. The CDR3, as DNA: TGCGCCAGCAGCCAAGCGGGACAGGGTGGTTCACCCCTCCACTTT. It translates to CASSQAGQGGSPLHF.

The chain recombines TRBV5-1 with TRBJ2-3; no clear D gene. V was cut by 2 bases and J by 0 bases, with 13 bases left in between. Germline values: CDR1 SGHRS, CDR2 YFSETQ. The CDR3 covers 16 residues. CDR3 DNA sequence: TGCGCCAGCAGCTTCGAATGGCGGCCTAGCACAGATACGCAGTATTTT. Protein product: CASSFEWRPSTDTQYF.

There are a few counts of this clonotype. This sequence joins TRBV3-1 and TRBJ1-1; D gene ambiguous. Germline loops: CDR1 LGHDT, CDR2 YNNKEL (reference sequence). The CDR3 runs 14 residues. Trimming left V 0 bases short and J 10 bases short, with 15 bases between. CDR3 sequence (DNA): TGTGCCAGCAGCCAAGACATCACCGGCGCCGGAGCTTTCTTT. Translated, it gives CASSQDITGAGAFF.

This rearrangement joins TRBV12-3 or TRBV12-4 to TRBJ1-1, with TRBD1 identical over 7 bases. The V gene end was trimmed by 0 bases and the J gene end by 3 bases; junction bases not matched to a gene: 7. The CDR3 has 16 residues. CDR3 loop: CASSLAKGARYTEAFF. CDR3 DNA sequence: TGTGCCAGCAGTTTAGCTAAGGGGGCGAGGTACACTGAAGCTTTCTTT.

The J gene is TRBJ1-1, the V gene TRBV12-3 or TRBV12-4; D is uncertain. The CDR3 covers 15 residues. V was cut by 3 bases and J by 6 bases, with 17 bases left in between. The CDR3 coding sequence is TGTGCCAGCAGTTTCCGGTCAAGTATTCTCCCTGAAGCTTTCTTT. This codes for CASSFRSSILPEAFF.

This sequence joins TRBV5-1 and TRBJ2-2, with 10 positions matching TRBD2. Germline V gives CDR1 SGHRS, CDR2 YFSETQ. V was clipped by 4 bases and J by 2 bases; unmatched bases: 8. There are 17 residues in the CDR3. CDR3 region: CASSVLAGTLNTGELFF. Here the CDR3 DNA reads TGCGCCAGCAGCGTACTAGCGGGGACCCTTAACACCGGGGAGCTGTTTTTT.

There are a few counts of this clonotype. The rearrangement links TRBV12-3 or TRBV12-4 to TRBJ1-6, with D maybe TRBD1 (5 bases). The V gene lost 1 base and the J gene lost 6 bases, with 10 bases spanning the gap. The CDR3 sequence is 15 residues long. CDR3 in amino acids: CASSLVGDGNSPLHF. CDR3 sequence (DNA): TGTGCCAGCAGTTTAGTGGGGGATGGTAATTCACCCCTCCACTTT.

The J gene is TRBJ2-1, the V gene TRBV7-9; TRBD1 might be the D (6 bases). Trimming stripped 5 bases from V and 8 bases from J, with 13 bases between. The CDR3 length is 13 residues. The germline V gene encodes CDR1 SEHNR and CDR2 FQNEAQ (reference sequence). CDR3 bases: TGTGCCAGCAGCCACCCTCCAGGGGATGAGCAGTTCTTC. Amino acid sequence: CASSHPPGDEQFF. Full variable domain (rest looked up from reference TRBV7-9 and TRBJ2-1): DTGVSQNPRHKITKRGQNVTFRCDPISEHNRLYWYRQTLGQGPEFLTYFQNEAQLEKSRLLSDRFSAERPKGSFSTLEIQRTEQGDSAMYLCASSHPPGDEQFFGPGTRLTVL.

The chain couples TRBV7-3 to TRBJ2-1, with 10 bases fitting TRBD2. V lost 1 base, J lost 0 bases, and 6 bases stayed unmatched. The CDR3 runs to 18 residues. CDR1 SGHTA and CDR2 FQGTGA come from the germline V gene. The CDR3 nucleotides read TGTGCCAGCAGCTTAATCAGCGGGGGGGCCCACTCCTACAATGAGCAGTTCTTC. Protein product: CASSLISGGAHSYNEQFF.

The rearrangement links TRBV5-4 to TRBJ1-1; D perhaps matches TRBD1 (5 bases). Looked up from germline, CDR1 is SGHNT and CDR2 is YYREEE (reference sequence). The CDR3 has 14 residues. Trimming cost V 4 bases and J 6 bases, with 16 bases left between them. CDR3 sequence: CASSRDGTGAEAFF. The CDR3 DNA reads as TGTGCCAGCAGCCGAGATGGGACCGGCGCTGAAGCTTTCTTT.